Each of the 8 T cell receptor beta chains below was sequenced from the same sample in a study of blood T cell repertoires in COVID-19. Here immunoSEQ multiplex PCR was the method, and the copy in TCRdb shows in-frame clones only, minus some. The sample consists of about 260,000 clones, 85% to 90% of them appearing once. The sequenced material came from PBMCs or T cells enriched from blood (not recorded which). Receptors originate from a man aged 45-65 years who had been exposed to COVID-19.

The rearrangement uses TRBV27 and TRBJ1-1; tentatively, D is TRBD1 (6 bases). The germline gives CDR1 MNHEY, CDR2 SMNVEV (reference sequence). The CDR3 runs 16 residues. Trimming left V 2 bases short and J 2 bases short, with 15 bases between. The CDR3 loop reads CASSLGVHRDNTEAFF. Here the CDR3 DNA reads TGTGCCAGCAGTTTAGGGGTCCACAGGGATAACACTGAAGCTTTCTTT.

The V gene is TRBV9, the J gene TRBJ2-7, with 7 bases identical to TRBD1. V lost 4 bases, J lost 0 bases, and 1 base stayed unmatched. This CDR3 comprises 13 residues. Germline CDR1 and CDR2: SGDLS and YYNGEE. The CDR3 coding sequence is TGTGCCAGCAGCCGGGACAGCTCCTACGAGCAGTACTTC. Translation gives CASSRDSSYEQYF.

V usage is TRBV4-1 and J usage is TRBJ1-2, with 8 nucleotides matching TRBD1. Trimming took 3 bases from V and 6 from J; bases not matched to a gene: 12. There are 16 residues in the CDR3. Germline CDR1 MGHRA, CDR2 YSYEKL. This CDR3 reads CASSQRTGQGHNGYTF. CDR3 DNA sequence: TGCGCCAGCAGCCAGAGGACAGGACAGGGTCACAATGGCTACACCTTC.

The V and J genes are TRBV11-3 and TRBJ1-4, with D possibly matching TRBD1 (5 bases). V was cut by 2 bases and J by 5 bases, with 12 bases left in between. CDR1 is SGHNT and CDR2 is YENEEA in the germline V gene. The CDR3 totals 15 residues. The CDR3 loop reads CASSLSPGLNEKLFF. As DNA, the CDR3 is TGTGCCAGCAGCTTATCGCCAGGGTTAAATGAAAAACTGTTTTTT. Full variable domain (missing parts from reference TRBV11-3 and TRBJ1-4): EAGVVQSPRYKIIEKKQPVAFWCNPISGHNTLYWYLQNLGQGPELLIRYENEEAVDDSQLPKDRFSAERLKGVDSTLKIQPAELGDSAVYLCASSLSPGLNEKLFFGSGTQLSVL.

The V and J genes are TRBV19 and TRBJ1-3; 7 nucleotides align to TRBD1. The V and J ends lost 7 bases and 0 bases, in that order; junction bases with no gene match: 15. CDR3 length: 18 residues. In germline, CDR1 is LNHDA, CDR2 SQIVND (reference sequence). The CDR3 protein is CASIPTTGTDTSGNTIYF. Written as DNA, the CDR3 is TGTGCCAGTATTCCAACCACAGGGACAGACACCTCTGGAAACACCATATATTTT.

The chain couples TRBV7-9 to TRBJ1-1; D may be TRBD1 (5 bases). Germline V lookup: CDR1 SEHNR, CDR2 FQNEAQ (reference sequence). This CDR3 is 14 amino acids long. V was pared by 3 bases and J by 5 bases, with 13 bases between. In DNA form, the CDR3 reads TGTGCCAGCAGCTTCGGATTAGGGGAAACTGAAGCTTTCTTT. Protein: CASSFGLGETEAFF.

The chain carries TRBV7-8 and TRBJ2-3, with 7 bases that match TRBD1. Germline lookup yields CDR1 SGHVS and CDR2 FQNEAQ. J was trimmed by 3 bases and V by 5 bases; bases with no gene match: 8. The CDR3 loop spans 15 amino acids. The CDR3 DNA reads TGTGCCAGCAGCCCCGGAACAGGGGATACAGATACGCAGTATTTT. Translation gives CASSPGTGDTDTQYF. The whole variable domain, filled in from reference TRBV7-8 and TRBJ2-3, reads GAGVSQSPRYKVAKRGQDVALRCDPISGHVSLFWYQQALGQGPEFLTYFQNEAQLDKSGLPSDRFFAERPEGSVSTLKIQRTQQEDSAVYLCASSPGTGDTDTQYFGPGTRLTVL.

Here the CDR3 DNA reads TGTGCCAGCAGCCAATTTGCAGGGCTCGGAAAGAACACTGAAGCTTTCTTT. Protein sequence: CASSQFAGLGKNTEAFF. The chain couples TRBV14 to TRBJ1-1; possibly TRBD1 for D (5 bases). Germline CDR1 is SGHDN and CDR2 is FVKESK. CDR3 length equals 17 residues. V shed 2 bases and J shed 1 base, with 17 bases lying between them. Complete variable domain (other parts from reference TRBV14 and TRBJ1-1): EAGVTQFPSHSVIEKGQTVTLRCDPISGHDNLYWYRRVMGKEIKFLLHFVKESKQDESGMPNNRFLAERTGGTYSTLKVQPAELEDSGVYFCASSQFAGLGKNTEAFFGQGTRLTVV.